The clone carrying this T cell receptor beta chain is termed medium-sized (0.01 to 0.1%). Time point described: longitudinal time-point 1 (baseline). The CDR3 covers 13 residues. Losses at the gene ends were 2 bases for V and 5 bases for J; bases not matched to a gene: 4. From germline, CDR1 is DFQATT and CDR2 SNEGSKA (reference sequence). 5'RACE with 10-nucleotide random UMIs produced the cDNA. TCRdb analysed the 5' RACE reads with MiXCR anew, one entry per CDR3 protein. This repertoire shows 55,000 to 75,000 distinct CDR3 sequences, approximately 14% found once; its top ten account for 4.5% to 5.5%. This entry belongs to a study of neurological immune-mediated disorders.

This clonotype originated in a female donor with HTLV-1-associated myelopathy (HAM/TSP). The chain links TRBV20-1 to TRBJ2-3; 7 bases are shared with TRBD1. Sequenced sample: PBMCs. The CDR3 sequence: CSARPTGLDTQYF. CDR3 nucleotide sequence: TGCAGTGCTAGACCGACAGGGTTAGATACGCAGTATTTT.